The next 28 T cell receptor beta chains were all read from a single sample in a study of blood T cells in healthy people across ages. A second PCR of roughly 7 to 11 cycles used a sample-barcoded 5' primer and a J-beta primer mix. MiXCR was run by TCRdb on the 5' RACE reads, yielding one entry per CDR3 protein. The sample yields some 1,800,000 distinct CDR3 sequences, 39% seen once. The source material was blood. Receptors were obtained from a human donor in good health.

This clonotype was seen more than once but under ten times. The rearrangement links TRBV29-1 to TRBJ2-1; D is uncertain. Trimming removed 2 bases at V and 6 bases at J, with 8 bases between. This CDR3 is 12 amino acids long. Looked up from germline, CDR1 is SQVTM and CDR2 is ANQGSEA. The CDR3 DNA sequence: TGCAGCGTTGAACTCCTTGGCAATGAGCAGTTCTTC. It translates to CSVELLGNEQFF.

The chain has TRBV20-1 and TRBJ2-1; 9 positions match TRBD1. The germline gives CDR1 DFQATT, CDR2 SNEGSKA (reference sequence). The CDR3 extends over 15 amino acids. V dropped 2 bases and J dropped 7; count of bases not matched to a gene: 9. The CDR3 bases are TGCAGTGCTAGATCCGGGACAGGGTTTACAAATGAGCAGTTCTTC. Residues: CSARSGTGFTNEQFF.

The sample holds a few counts of this clonotype. The chain recombines TRBV7-3 with TRBJ2-4; perhaps TRBD2 as D (5 bases). Germline CDR1 SGHTA, CDR2 FQGTGA. Trimming removed 5 bases from V and 13 bases from J, with 21 bases in between. The CDR3 is made up of 14 amino acids. CDR3 amino acids: CASSPDPTDSKQYF. The CDR3, as DNA: TGTGCCAGCAGCCCAGACCCGACGGACTCTAAGCAGTACTTC.

The V call is TRBV12-3 or TRBV12-4, the J call TRBJ2-7, with 10 bases identical to TRBD1. The junction had 14 bases not matched to a gene; V was cut back by 5 bases and J by 4 bases. This CDR3 spans 17 amino acids. CDR3 in DNA: TGTGCCAGCAGTCCAGGGGGACAGGGGTTCTTGACGTACGAGCAGTACTTC. Its protein product is CASSPGGQGFLTYEQYF.

This clonotype was detected only a few times. Here the CDR3 reads CASSTVKLSGGLVDEQYF. CDR3 DNA sequence: TGTGCCAGCAGCACCGTAAAACTTTCAGGGGGTTTAGTTGACGAGCAGTACTTC. The chain is built from TRBV28 and TRBJ2-7; TRBD1 agrees at 7 bases. CDR3 length equals 18 residues. The germline V gene has CDR1 MDHEN and CDR2 SYDVKM. V dropped 6 bases and J dropped 5; count of bases not matched to a gene: 22. The complete variable domain, with remaining parts taken from reference TRBV28 and TRBJ2-7, reads DVKVTQSSRYLVKRTGEKVFLECVQDMDHENMFWYRQDPGLGLRLIYFSYDVKMKEKGDIPEGYSVSREKKERFSLILESASTNQTSMYLCASSTVKLSGGLVDEQYFGPGTRLTVT.

The V and J genes are TRBV4-3 and TRBJ1-4, with D possibly being TRBD1 (5 bases). This CDR3 spans 16 amino acids. Per the germline V gene, CDR1 is LGHNA and CDR2 is YSLEER. V lost 3 bases, J lost 8 bases, and 19 bases lay in between. The DNA for the CDR3 is TGCGCCAGCAGCCAGTTGACCGGGACTGATGGCGAAAAACTGTTTTTT. As protein: CASSQLTGTDGEKLFF.

This chain uses TRBV9 with TRBJ2-1, with TRBD1 matching over 9 bases. With 0 bases clipped from V and 3 bases from J, the junction kept 7 bases outside the gene matches. Per germline, CDR1 SGDLS and CDR2 YYNGEE. The CDR3 has 17 amino acids. The CDR3 bases are TGTGCCAGCAGCGTAGCCCCGGACAGGGGAGACTACAATGAGCAGTTCTTC. Its protein product is CASSVAPDRGDYNEQFF.

This clonotype showed up many times. The chain has TRBV5-1 and TRBJ1-2; D possibly corresponds to TRBD1 (6 bases). Germline V gives CDR1 SGHRS, CDR2 YFSETQ. The V end lost 3 bases, the J end lost 13 bases, and 19 bases lay between the germline ends. The CDR3 is 13 amino acids. CDR3 in amino acids: CASSSLPQGEFTF. The CDR3, as DNA: TGCGCCAGCAGCTCCTTACCACAGGGTGAATTCACCTTC.

This clonotype was seen a handful of times. The chain is built from TRBV6-5 and TRBJ2-5; D is uncertain. From germline, CDR1 is MNHEY and CDR2 SVGAGI. V lost 6 bases and J lost 11, with 19 bases in between. The CDR3 spans 13 residues. The CDR3 DNA reads TGTGCCAGCAGCCTCTCCTCGTTCATGGGGCAGTACTTC. It is translated as CASSLSSFMGQYF.

The chain employs TRBV29-1 and TRBJ2-1; D not resolved. CDR1 is SQVTM and CDR2 is ANQGSEA in the germline V gene. CDR3 length: 13 residues. The germline V and J ends were trimmed by 7 bases and 6 bases, with 16 bases remaining between them. The CDR3, as DNA: TGCAGCGCAGACATTCCCGGACCCAATGAGCAGTTCTTC. As protein: CSADIPGPNEQFF.

The chain is built from TRBV15 and TRBJ2-5; the D gene is possibly TRBD2 (7 bases). The CDR3 covers 16 residues. The V end was cut by 0 bases, the J end by 4 bases, with 15 bases between. The germline V gene encodes CDR1 LNHNV and CDR2 YYDKDF (reference sequence). The DNA of the CDR3 is TGTGCCACCAGCAGAGACCCTGGGGGAGGGGGAGAGACCCAGTACTTC. It translates to CATSRDPGGGGETQYF.

At least ten counts were recorded for this clonotype. Germline and junction disagree at one end, which may indicate a read error. The chain recombines TRBV5-1 with TRBJ2-3, with D maybe TRBD2 (5 bases). This CDR3 is built from 14 residues. Germline loops: CDR1 SGHRS, CDR2 YFSETQ. The CDR3 sequence is CASSLEGGADTQYF. CDR3 DNA: TGTGCCAGCAGCTTAGAGGGCGGAGCAGATACGCAGTATTTT.

Points on this clonotype: Compared with germline, one end of the junction differs, possibly owing to a read error. The gene calls are TRBV15 and TRBJ1-2, with D possibly being TRBD1 (5 bases). The CDR3 contains 15 residues. Germline CDR1 LNHNV, CDR2 YYDKDF (reference sequence). The CDR3 DNA reads TGTGCCACCAACAGAGGTCAATGGGACGTCTATGGCTACACCTTC. Protein sequence: CATNRGQWDVYGYTF.

The chain links TRBV27 to TRBJ1-1; 8 nucleotides match TRBD1. In germline, CDR1 is MNHEY, CDR2 SMNVEV (reference sequence). This CDR3 has 17 amino acids. V was clipped by 4 bases and J by 4 bases; unmatched bases: 14. The CDR3 DNA is TGTGCCAGCAGTTATACAGGGGGGGGTAGTGTTCGCACTGAAGCTTTCTTT. It specifies CASSYTGGGSVRTEAFF.

This clonotype was observed a few times. The chain joins TRBV5-1 to TRBJ2-1; 10 nucleotides align to TRBD2. Germline V gene lookup returns CDR1 SGHRS and CDR2 YFSETQ. V was pared by 6 bases and J by 9 bases, with 6 bases of the junction left unmatched. The CDR3 contains 13 residues. In nucleotides, the CDR3 is TGCGCCAGCAAGTTCGGGACTAGCGTTGAGCAGTTCTTC. Its translation: CASKFGTSVEQFF.

This clonotype has more than one count but fewer than ten. The J gene is TRBJ2-7, the V gene TRBV12-5; a weak D match, TRBD2 (6 bases). The CDR3 runs to 15 residues. CDR1 and CDR2 (germline): LGHNT, FRNRAP. Trimming took 6 bases from V and 1 from J, leaving 16 bases between them. The CDR3 spells CASGTPNGGSYEQYF. CDR3 in DNA: TGTGCTAGTGGAACCCCAAACGGGGGTTCCTACGAGCAGTACTTC.

This clonotype turned up a few times. The genes are TRBV6-6 and TRBJ1-2; TRBD1 matches at 8 bases. The V gene end was trimmed by 6 bases and the J gene end by 12 bases; junction bases not matched to a gene: 6. CDR3 size: 11 residues. Germline V CDR1 and CDR2: MNHNY, SVGAGI (reference sequence). The CDR3 region is CASSPRQGNTF. The DNA of the CDR3 is TGTGCCAGCAGCCCCCGACAGGGGAACACCTTC.

The table lists this clonotype with a few counts. The rearrangement joins TRBV4-3 to TRBJ1-2; no firm D call. Germline CDR1 reads LGHNA; CDR2 reads YSLEER. V gave up 1 base and J gave up 5 bases, with 14 bases separating them. This CDR3 is 15 amino acids long. CDR3 coding DNA: TGCGCCAGCAGCCAAGTTCGTCGCGGGAATTATGGCTACACCTTC. It encodes CASSQVRRGNYGYTF.

This chain links TRBV6-2 or TRBV6-3 with TRBJ1-1, with a tentative D call TRBD1 (6 bases). Trimming cost V 2 bases and J 4 bases, with 11 bases left between them. The CDR3 covers 14 residues. Germline V CDR1 and CDR2: MNHEY, SVGEGT. DNA of the CDR3: TGTGCCAGCAGTTACGAGGGGGAGGCCACTGAAGCTTTCTTT. Protein product: CASSYEGEATEAFF.

V usage is TRBV7-2 and J usage is TRBJ1-2; TRBD1 agrees at 7 bases. From germline, CDR1 is SGHTA and CDR2 FQGNSA. V lost 1 base and J lost 2; bases outside the gene matches: 4. This CDR3 has 15 amino acids. DNA for the CDR3: TGTGCCAGCAGCTTAGAGGGACAGTTGAACTATGGCTACACCTTC. As protein: CASSLEGQLNYGYTF.

The J gene is TRBJ1-2, the V gene TRBV7-9; D call uncertain. CDR3 length: 15 amino acids. Germline V gene sequence: CDR1 SEHNR, CDR2 FQNEAQ (reference sequence). V shed 1 base and J shed 6 bases, with 15 bases lying between them. The CDR3: CASSLGEKDGNGYTF. In nucleotides, the CDR3 is TGTGCCAGCAGCTTAGGAGAAAAAGATGGCAATGGCTACACCTTC.

This sequence joins TRBV6-5 and TRBJ2-3, with D possibly being TRBD2 (7 bases). Trimming cost V 6 bases and J 5 bases, with 18 bases left between them. This CDR3 spans 15 amino acids. CDR1 MNHEY and CDR2 SVGAGI come from the germline V gene. CDR3 sequence (DNA): TGTGCCAGCAGCCGCTGGGCGGGGGCGGTAGATACGCAGTATTTT. This encodes CASSRWAGAVDTQYF.

This rearrangement joins TRBV10-3 to TRBJ2-7, with D unresolved. This CDR3 is built from 12 residues. Trimming removed 2 bases at V and 6 bases at J, with 8 bases between. CDR1 ENHRY and CDR2 SYGVKD come from the germline V gene. CDR3 DNA: TGTGCCATCAGTGAGATAGCTCCCGAGCAGTACTTC. This translates into CAISEIAPEQYF.

The chain joins TRBV7-8 to TRBJ1-1; D call uncertain. The germline gives CDR1 SGHVS, CDR2 FQNEAQ. The CDR3 totals 15 residues. V was cut by 2 bases and J by 10 bases, with 20 bases left in between. The CDR3 DNA is TGTGCCAGCAGCTTACCTGGACCCTCACAGTCCCGAGCTTTCTTT. Amino acids: CASSLPGPSQSRAFF.

This clonotype came up a few times. This chain uses TRBV7-2 with TRBJ2-7; 7 nucleotides match TRBD2. J was trimmed by 2 bases and V by 2 bases; bases with no gene match: 15. The CDR3 is 18 amino acids. Looked up from germline, CDR1 is SGHTA and CDR2 is FQGNSA. The CDR3 sequence: CASSLLGVPGGPTYEQYF. For the CDR3, the DNA is TGTGCCAGCAGCTTATTGGGCGTTCCGGGGGGACCGACCTACGAGCAGTACTTC.

The chain couples TRBV5-8 to TRBJ1-5, with a possible D match to TRBD1 (5 bases). V was pared by 4 bases and J by 0 bases, with 20 bases between. This CDR3 spans 18 amino acids. The germline V gene encodes CDR1 SGHTS and CDR2 YDEGEE. For the CDR3, the DNA is TGTGCCAGCAGCAACCAAGTGGGGCATGCTTATAGCAATCAGCCCCAGCATTTT. Translated: CASSNQVGHAYSNQPQHF.

V is TRBV7-2 and J is TRBJ2-5, with D maybe TRBD1 (6 bases). V was shortened by 2 bases and J by 0 bases, with 16 bases between the two germline ends. The CDR3 is made up of 17 amino acids. From germline, CDR1 is SGHTA and CDR2 FQGNSA. CDR3 nucleotide sequence: TGTGCCAGCAGCTTACCGAGGGACACGTCGAACCAAGAGACCCAGTACTTC. Translating it yields CASSLPRDTSNQETQYF.

This clonotype was seen more than once but under ten times. Sequence at one end of the junction differs from germline and may be a read error. The chain links TRBV5-1 to TRBJ2-5; D might be TRBD1 (6 bases). The CDR3 contains 15 residues. Germline CDR1 is SGHRS and CDR2 is YFSETQ. The CDR3 loop is CASSLDRGSQETQYF. CDR3 DNA sequence: TGTGCCAGCAGCCTAGATAGGGGGTCCCAAGAGACCCAGTACTTC.